This entry features one T cell receptor beta chain sequence. The target antigen is unknown. Unique molecular identifiers tagged every individual TCR cDNA molecule. Via MiXCR, TCRdb re-called the 5' RACE reads, giving one row per CDR3 protein. The sample holds around 87,000 distinct CDR3 sequences; more than 10% are singletons and the top ten take about 40%. V trimming: 5 bases; J trimming: 6 bases; junction bases outside the gene matches: 9. Per the germline V gene, CDR1 is DFQATT and CDR2 is SNEGSKA (reference sequence). The CDR3 is 15 amino acids. As for time point: sample taken at primary tumor resection. Unsorted whole RNA of tumor, nontumor lung or frozen PBMC was sequenced. The sample is drawn from a study of spatial heterogeneity in lung cancer. Study-wide results and limits: In blood, ubiquitous expanded tumor TCRs appeared more at resection than follow-up.

This chain connects TRBV20-1 to TRBJ2-1; 11 bases align to TRBD2. The receptor's source is a male donor with early-stage non-small cell lung cancer. Material: PBMCs, obtained at surgery. The CDR3 DNA follows: TGCAGTGCTCGTTCACTAGCGGGAGCCTTCAATGAGCAGTTCTTC. Its protein is CSARSLAGAFNEQFF.